This record concerns one TCR beta chain sequence. These data come from a study of blood T cell repertoires in COVID-19. Turning to the study itself: There were acute and convalescent COVID-19 samples, and they came from the United States, Italy and Spain. The cDNA or gDNA used as material had been derived from T cells, B-cell-depleted T cells, or PBMCs.

Per germline, CDR1 SGHDT and CDR2 YYEEEE. The V and J ends lost 3 bases and 6 bases respectively, with 12 bases between them. CDR3 size: 13 residues. Authors' methods: For nucleated cells, counts were estimated from reference gene primer amplification. Sequencing used immunoSEQ multiplex PCR; TCRdb keeps in-frame clones, though not all of them. The D gene and trimming were derived from the DNA, and the V and J assignments and clone size from that table. Here the sample spans under 250,000 clones, 83% being singletons. V gene TRBV5-6 combines with J gene TRBJ1-1; a weak D match, TRBD1 (6 bases). The source is a man aged 50-59 years with active or convalescent COVID-19. The sequencing input was peripheral blood. The CDR3 DNA reads as TGTGCCAGCAGCTCTGGACAGACCTCTGAAGCTTTCTTT. Encoded protein: CASSSGQTSEAFF.